This TCR beta chain was documented in a study of CD8+ T cells in alopecia areata. The germline V gene encodes CDR1 SGHVS and CDR2 FQNEAQ. Trimming cost V 1 base and J 11 bases; bases outside gene matches: 10. The CDR3 is 15 amino acids. RNA was isolated and reverse transcribed to cDNA, the sequencing template. Assay used: immunoSEQ multiplex PCR; TCRdb lists only in-frame clones, some missing. Here the sample spans approximately 11,000 clones, over 60% being singletons. Alopecia areata patients provided lesional scalp punch biopsies and peripheral blood, both collected for the study. This receptor was identified in a human donor with alopecia areata. The V and J genes are TRBV7-8 and TRBJ1-4, with 7 bases fitting TRBD1. Sequenced: skin. The CDR3 DNA reads as TGTGCCAGCAGCTTAGATTCCATGGACAGGCGGAAACTGTTTTTT. Amino acids: CASSLDSMDRRKLFF.